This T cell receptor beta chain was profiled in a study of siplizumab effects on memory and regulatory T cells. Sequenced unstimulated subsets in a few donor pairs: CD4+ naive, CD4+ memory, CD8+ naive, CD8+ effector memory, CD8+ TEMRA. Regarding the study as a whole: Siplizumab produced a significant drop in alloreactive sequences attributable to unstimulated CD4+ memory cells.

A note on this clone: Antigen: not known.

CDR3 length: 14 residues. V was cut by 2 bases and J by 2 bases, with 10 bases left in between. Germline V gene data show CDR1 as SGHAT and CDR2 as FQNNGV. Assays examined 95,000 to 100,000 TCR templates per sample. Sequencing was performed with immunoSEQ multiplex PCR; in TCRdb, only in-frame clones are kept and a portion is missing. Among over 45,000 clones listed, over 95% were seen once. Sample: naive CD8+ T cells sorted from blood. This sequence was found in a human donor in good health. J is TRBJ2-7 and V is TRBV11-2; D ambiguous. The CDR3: CASSLRDNTYEQYF. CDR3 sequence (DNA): TGTGCCAGCAGCTTAAGAGACAATACCTACGAGCAGTACTTC.